This T cell receptor beta chain was captured by sequencing in a study of blood T cell repertoires in COVID-19. Study-level information: Samples of COVID-19 (acute and convalescent) were obtained from the United States, Italy and Spain. In each case, the material was cDNA or gDNA derived from T cells, B-cell-depleted T cells, or PBMCs.

This clone came up once. Repertoires were generated with immunoSEQ multiplex PCR, while TCRdb's copy carries only in-frame clones and drops some. Among fewer than 450,000 clones listed, 90% to 95% were seen once. This TCR was recovered from a woman aged 18-29 years who had recovered from COVID-19. The sequencing sample was made of peripheral blood.

The CDR3 nucleotides read TGTGCCAGCAGCTTAAGCGACAGTTCCTACAATGAGCAGTTCTTC. It is translated as CASSLSDSSYNEQFF. This rearrangement joins TRBV7-9 to TRBJ2-1; tentatively, D is TRBD1 (5 bases). This CDR3 has 15 residues. Trimming shortened V by 2 bases and J by 1 base, and 9 bases separated the two germline ends. The germline CDR1 and CDR2 sequences are SEHNR and FQNEAQ (reference sequence).